The sequence of this TCR beta chain was determined in a study of neoadjuvant nivolumab and ipilimumab in lung cancer. Some clones are missing from TCRdb's copy, which holds only in-frame ones; the method was immunoSEQ multiplex PCR. The data hold tens of thousands of clones, with 83% observed a single time. Study results and caveats: TCR clonality did not significantly correlate with pathologic tumor regression. Pretherapy blood TCR richness correlated positively with resected tumor richness. From pretherapy to surgery, tumor richness and clonality rose with dual therapy.

A word on this clone: Antigen unknown.

V lost 7 bases to trimming and J lost 4 bases, with 10 bases between them. The germline V gene encodes CDR1 DFQATT and CDR2 SNEGSKA (reference sequence). The CDR3 spans 11 residues. The genes are TRBV20-1 and TRBJ1-1; D gene unclear. The sample in question was tumor tissue, obtained after neoadjuvant nivolumab, alone or with ipilimumab, at or shortly before surgery. The clonotype comes from an adult with non-small cell lung cancer. This CDR3 reads CSVWVGTEAFF. CDR3 nucleotide sequence: TGCAGTGTGTGGGTCGGCACTGAAGCTTTCTTT.